These 30 T cell receptor beta chains were all obtained from the same sample, sequenced in a study of blood T cell repertoires in COVID-19. Method: immunoSEQ multiplex PCR; TCRdb's copy keeps in-frame clones and lacks some. The table records under 110,000 clones, roughly 80% of them present only once. The material sequenced was peripheral blood. All receptors come from a woman aged 55 to 70 with acute or convalescent COVID-19.

This chain links TRBV10-3 with TRBJ2-1; D possibly corresponds to TRBD1 (5 bases). This CDR3 spans 17 amino acids. Germline lookup yields CDR1 ENHRY and CDR2 SYGVKD. V lost 8 bases, J lost 0 bases, and 20 bases lay in between. CDR3 region: CAIGGRTQQDSYNEQFF. CDR3 DNA: TGTGCCATCGGCGGCAGGACCCAACAGGACTCCTACAATGAGCAGTTCTTC.

There are a few counts of this clone. The chain joins TRBV7-7 to TRBJ2-1; tentative D call: TRBD2 (5 bases). With 5 bases removed from V and 0 bases from J, the gap between germline ends came to 11 bases. CDR1 and CDR2 (germline): SSHAT, FNYEAQ (reference sequence). The CDR3 runs 15 residues. The CDR3 region has the DNA TGTGCCAGCAGCCTGAGTGGGAGCTCCTACAATGAGCAGTTCTTC. The encoded protein is CASSLSGSSYNEQFF.

The DNA for the CDR3 is TGCGCCAGCACCCTCCTAGCGGGGGGGAACCAAGAGACCCAGTACTTC. Residues: CASTLLAGGNQETQYF. V is TRBV5-1 and J is TRBJ2-5; 12 bases match TRBD2. Germline CDR1 and CDR2: SGHRS and YFSETQ. J lost 0 bases, V lost 6 bases, and 6 bases had no gene match. The CDR3 covers 16 residues.

This chain joins TRBV19 and TRBJ1-5, with D tentatively TRBD1 (6 bases). Germline CDR1 is LNHDA and CDR2 is SQIVND (reference sequence). The CDR3 has 16 residues. Deletions cut 4 bases from V and 6 bases from J, with 19 bases between. CDR3: CASSTRDRGAGQPQHF. CDR3 nucleotides: TGTGCCAGTAGTACCCGGGATCGGGGGGCAGGTCAGCCCCAGCATTTT.

In its sample, this clone was seen a few times. The chain recombines TRBV7-9 with TRBJ2-7; 8 positions agree with TRBD1. The CDR3 sequence is 16 residues long. Germline lookup yields CDR1 SEHNR and CDR2 FQNEAQ (reference sequence). J lost 0 bases, V lost 1 base, and 5 bases had no gene match. CDR3 bases: TGTGCCAGCAGCTTAGGACAGGGGACGAGCTCCTACGAGCAGTACTTC. It is translated as CASSLGQGTSSYEQYF.

The DNA for the CDR3 is TGTGCCAGCAGCTTATCCGGGGGGGCCGGTACGCAGTATTTT. Residues: CASSLSGGAGTQYF. V is TRBV7-2 and J is TRBJ2-3; 8 nucleotides agree with TRBD2. With V trimmed by 2 bases and J by 8 bases, 6 bases remained unmatched. Germline V gene data show CDR1 as SGHTA and CDR2 as FQGNSA. The CDR3 is 14 amino acids.

The CDR3: CASSRDLNTEAFF. The DNA of the CDR3 is TGTGCCAGCAGCCGGGACTTGAACACTGAAGCTTTCTTT. The V and J genes are TRBV14 and TRBJ1-1; maybe TRBD1 (5 bases). CDR1 and CDR2 from the germline V gene are SGHDN and FVKESK. V dropped 4 bases and J dropped 0 bases, with 6 bases sitting between them. The CDR3 loop spans 13 amino acids. The full variable domain, its missing parts supplied by reference TRBV14 and TRBJ1-1, is EAGVTQFPSHSVIEKGQTVTLRCDPISGHDNLYWYRRVMGKEIKFLLHFVKESKQDESGMPNNRFLAERTGGTYSTLKVQPAELEDSGVYFCASSRDLNTEAFFGQGTRLTVV.

The rearrangement joins TRBV7-9 to TRBJ1-4; 8 nucleotides agree with TRBD1. The CDR3 consists of 14 residues. Unmatched junction bases numbered 5, after V lost 5 bases and J lost 6 bases. Germline-derived CDR1 and CDR2 are SEHNR and FQNEAQ (reference sequence). CDR3 protein: CASSPGGGDEKLFF. DNA for the CDR3: TGTGCCAGCAGCCCAGGGGGCGGAGATGAAAAACTGTTTTTT.

The rearrangement joins TRBV5-1 to TRBJ1-1; possibly TRBD1 for D (6 bases). The CDR3 extends over 14 amino acids. The ends were cut back, 4 bases at V and 0 bases at J, with 10 bases in the middle. Germline V gives CDR1 SGHRS, CDR2 YFSETQ. CDR3 protein: CASSPGDLNTEAFF. The CDR3, as DNA: TGCGCCAGCAGCCCAGGGGATTTGAACACTGAAGCTTTCTTT.

The CDR3 is CASSADTGREKLFF. The CDR3 DNA sequence: TGTGCCAGCAGCGCCGACACCGGGAGGGAAAAACTGTTTTTT. V and J are TRBV7-8 and TRBJ1-4, with D uncertain. The CDR3 length is 14 residues. Germline CDR1 SGHVS, CDR2 FQNEAQ. V was shortened by 5 bases and J by 8 bases, with 15 bases between the two germline ends. Combining the CDR3 with reference TRBV7-8 and TRBJ1-4 gives the whole variable domain GAGVSQSPRYKVAKRGQDVALRCDPISGHVSLFWYQQALGQGPEFLTYFQNEAQLDKSGLPSDRFFAERPEGSVSTLKIQRTQQEDSAVYLCASSADTGREKLFFGSGTQLSVL.

Here the CDR3 reads CASSLGWAEDTEAFF. For the CDR3, the DNA is TGTGCCAGCAGCTTAGGTTGGGCGGAGGACACTGAAGCTTTCTTT. The V call is TRBV5-6, the J call TRBJ1-1; no reliable D call. The CDR3 consists of 15 residues. V lost 2 bases to trimming and J lost 3 bases, with 14 bases between them. Germline assignment: CDR1 SGHDT and CDR2 YYEEEE.

The chain uses TRBV4-1 and TRBJ1-2; maybe TRBD1 (6 bases). Germline-derived CDR1 and CDR2 are MGHRA and YSYEKL. This CDR3 is built from 16 residues. With 0 bases removed from V and 5 bases from J, the gap between germline ends came to 16 bases. The CDR3 reads CASSQDQDRLAYGYTF. CDR3 DNA sequence: TGCGCCAGCAGCCAAGATCAAGACAGGCTCGCTTATGGCTACACCTTC.

The J gene is TRBJ1-4, the V gene TRBV10-1; 12 bases map to TRBD1. The CDR3 loop spans 19 amino acids. Germline V gives CDR1 WNHNN, CDR2 SYGVQD (reference sequence). Trimming cost V 7 bases and J 0 bases; bases outside gene matches: 12. The CDR3 protein is CASIGDRGLVVATNEKLFF. In nucleotides, the CDR3 is TGCGCCAGCATTGGGGACAGGGGGCTCGTAGTCGCAACTAATGAAAAACTGTTTTTT.

The chain carries TRBV7-6 and TRBJ1-1; weak D call: TRBD1 (6 bases). The CDR3 totals 13 residues. CDR1 and CDR2 (germline): SGHVS, FNYEAQ. The V end was cut by 5 bases, the J end by 2 bases, with 9 bases between. CDR3 sequence: CASSRDTNTEAFF. The CDR3 DNA reads as TGTGCCAGCAGCCGGGACACCAACACTGAAGCTTTCTTT. The complete variable domain, with remaining parts taken from reference TRBV7-6 and TRBJ1-1, reads GAGVSQSPRYKVTKRGQDVALRCDPISGHVSLYWYRQALGQGPEFLTYFNYEAQQDKSGLPNDRFSAERPEGSISTLTIQRTEQRDSAMYRCASSRDTNTEAFFGQGTRLTVV.

The rearrangement links TRBV6-1 to TRBJ1-1, with D possibly being TRBD1 (5 bases). Germline CDR1 is MNHNS and CDR2 is SASEGT. The CDR3 runs to 14 residues. The V and J ends lost 2 bases and 0 bases respectively, with 7 bases between them. The DNA of the CDR3 is TGTGCCAGCAGTGAACTAGGGGTGAACACTGAAGCTTTCTTT. Protein: CASSELGVNTEAFF.

The chain joins TRBV11-2 to TRBJ1-2, with D tentatively TRBD1 (6 bases). Germline loops: CDR1 SGHAT, CDR2 FQNNGV. CDR3 length: 13 residues. The V end was cut by 5 bases, the J end by 3 bases, with 10 bases between. This chain's CDR3 is CASSQDSDYGYTF. CDR3 DNA: TGTGCCAGCAGCCAGGACAGTGACTATGGCTACACCTTC. The full variable domain, with the rest looked up from reference TRBV11-2 and TRBJ1-2, is EAGVAQSPRYKIIEKRQSVAFWCNPISGHATLYWYQQILGQGPKLLIQFQNNGVVDDSQLPKDRFSAERLKGVDSTLKIQPAKLEDSAVYLCASSQDSDYGYTFGSGTRLTVV.

V usage is TRBV2 and J usage is TRBJ2-5; D is perhaps TRBD2 (7 bases). V was clipped by 1 base and J by 4 bases, with 16 bases between them. The germline V gene encodes CDR1 SNHLY and CDR2 FYNNEI. This CDR3 spans 16 amino acids. The DNA for the CDR3 is TGTGCCAGCAGTGAAGGCAGGCAGGGGAGGGGAGAGACCCAGTACTTC. It translates to CASSEGRQGRGETQYF. Using reference TRBV2 and TRBJ2-5 for the parts outside the CDR3, the full variable domain is EPEVTQTPSHQVTQMGQEVILRCVPISNHLYFYWYRQILGQKVEFLVSFYNNEISEKSEIFDDQFSVERPDGSNFTLKIRSTKLEDSAMYFCASSEGRQGRGETQYFGPGTRLLVL.

The gene calls are TRBV7-9 and TRBJ2-5, with no clear D. The CDR3 is 14 amino acids. Germline V gene sequence: CDR1 SEHNR, CDR2 FQNEAQ (reference sequence). With 5 bases removed from V and 2 bases from J, the gap between germline ends came to 12 bases. The chain's CDR3 is CASSRYSLQETQYF. The CDR3 nucleotides read TGTGCCAGCAGCCGATACTCTTTACAAGAGACCCAGTACTTC.

This chain connects TRBV19 to TRBJ1-5, with 9 bases aligning to TRBD1. The V segment lost 1 base and the J segment 7 bases; nucleotides outside the gene matches: 8. Germline assignment: CDR1 LNHDA and CDR2 SQIVND (reference sequence). This CDR3 is built from 16 residues. Here the CDR3 reads CASSIATGGAIQPQHF. The CDR3 DNA sequence: TGTGCCAGTAGTATAGCAACAGGGGGCGCGATACAGCCCCAGCATTTT.

The chain has TRBV6-5 and TRBJ2-3; 7 bases fit TRBD2. The V gene's germline CDR1 is MNHEY and CDR2 SVGAGI. Trimming at V came to 4 bases and at J to 2 bases, leaving 9 bases not matched to a gene. The CDR3 has 16 residues. The CDR3 DNA follows: TGTGCCAGCAGTTCCCTGGGGAGCGGGAACACAGATACGCAGTATTTT. Its protein is CASSSLGSGNTDTQYF.

This clone was recorded only once. This sequence joins TRBV2 and TRBJ1-2, with TRBD1 matching over 8 bases. This CDR3 has 14 residues. V lost 8 bases and J lost 4; bases outside the gene matches: 9. From germline, CDR1 is SNHLY and CDR2 FYNNEI. The CDR3 is CASDSQGATYGYTF. The CDR3 nucleotides are TGTGCCAGCGATAGTCAGGGGGCGACCTATGGCTACACCTTC.

The chain employs TRBV7-8 and TRBJ2-5, with 7 positions matching TRBD2. The CDR3 spans 18 residues. Trimming cost V 1 base and J 3 bases; bases outside gene matches: 14. From germline, CDR1 is SGHVS and CDR2 FQNEAQ. The CDR3 nucleotides read TGTGCCAGCAGCTTAGGGGGGGGTGTAGGTATCCGGGAAGAGACCCAGTACTTC. Its protein is CASSLGGGVGIREETQYF.

In DNA, the CDR3 is TGTGCCAGCAGCCAAGGGGGACTAGCGGAGGATACGCAGTATTTT. Residues: CASSQGGLAEDTQYF. V and J are TRBV3-1 (or the pseudogene TRBV3-2) and TRBJ2-3, with 11 positions matching TRBD2. V trimming: 1 base; J trimming: 6 bases; junction bases outside the gene matches: 3. Germline V gene data show CDR1 as LGHDT and CDR2 as YNNKEL (reference sequence). The CDR3 is 15 residues long.

The chain uses TRBV19 and TRBJ1-1, with a weak D call TRBD1 (6 bases). Germline V gene data show CDR1 as LNHDA and CDR2 as SQIVND (reference sequence). Trimming removed 4 bases from V and 7 bases from J, with 19 bases in between. This CDR3 has 15 amino acids. The DNA for the CDR3 is TGTGCCAGTAGTAATAGGAGGACAGACCCATTTGAAGCTTTCTTT. Its protein is CASSNRRTDPFEAFF.

This clone is a singleton in its sample. The chain joins TRBV30 to TRBJ1-3, with no clear D. Looked up from germline, CDR1 is GTSNPN and CDR2 is SVGIG (reference sequence). V lost 2 bases and J lost 6, with 11 bases in between. The CDR3 sequence is 13 residues long. The CDR3 spells CAWSPDLENTIYF. CDR3 in DNA: TGTGCCTGGAGTCCGGACTTAGAAAACACCATATATTTT.

This chain uses TRBV18 with TRBJ1-1, with D unclear. The CDR3 totals 15 residues. From germline, CDR1 is KGHSH and CDR2 LQKENI. The V end was cut by 2 bases, the J end by 1 base, with 11 bases between. CDR3 DNA sequence: TGTGCCAGCTCACCAAACGCCGAGGAGAACACTGAAGCTTTCTTT. It encodes CASSPNAEENTEAFF.

This chain uses TRBV2 with TRBJ2-5, with TRBD2 identical over 10 bases. In germline, CDR1 is SNHLY, CDR2 FYNNEI. The CDR3 loop spans 16 amino acids. V shed 3 bases and J 2 bases; nucleotides not matched to a gene: 6. CDR3 residues: CASSDASGSYQETQYF. In DNA, the CDR3 is TGTGCCAGCAGTGACGCTAGCGGGAGCTATCAAGAGACCCAGTACTTC.

CDR3 in amino acids: CASSIRDRGQTIYF. Here the CDR3 DNA reads TGTGCCAGCAGTATCAGGGACAGGGGGCAGACCATATATTTT. The chain uses TRBV28 and TRBJ1-3; the match to TRBD1 covers 12 bases. The CDR3 extends over 14 amino acids. J lost 10 bases, V lost 5 bases, and 6 bases had no gene match. Germline CDR1 is MDHEN and CDR2 is SYDVKM.

J is TRBJ1-2 and V is TRBV19, with TRBD1 as a possible D gene (5 bases). The CDR3 extends over 18 amino acids. V lost 0 bases to trimming and J lost 2 bases, with 19 bases between them. The germline gives CDR1 LNHDA, CDR2 SQIVND (reference sequence). The CDR3: CASSIDLAGRGTNYGYTF. CDR3 sequence (DNA): TGTGCCAGTAGTATAGATCTGGCAGGGAGGGGCACGAACTATGGCTACACCTTC.

The chain combines TRBV11-2 with TRBJ1-3; D is undetermined. The CDR3 sequence is 12 residues long. Trimming stripped 8 bases from V and 4 bases from J, with 9 bases between. Germline V gene sequence: CDR1 SGHAT, CDR2 FQNNGV. For the CDR3, the DNA is TGTGCCAGCCGTGATGGCGGAAACACCATATATTTT. Translation: CASRDGGNTIYF.